This T cell receptor (beta chain) was observed in a study of T-cell memory formation after mild COVID-19. TCRdb called the 5' RACE reads again in MiXCR, with one record for every CDR3 protein. This table holds some 450,000 distinct CDR3 sequences, under 20% found once. Germline CDR1 DFQATT, CDR2 SNEGSKA (reference sequence). The CDR3 has 13 residues. This clonotype was observed at least ten times. The source is a young man who had mild COVID-19 (a few samples of this study predate the infection). Cell type and time point are not known. Material for sequencing was PBMCs or a T cell subset sorted from them (not recorded which). The rearrangement uses TRBV20-1 and TRBJ2-1; TRBD1 agrees at 7 bases. The CDR3 coding sequence is TGCAGGGCAGGGGGTAGCTCCTACAATGAGCAGTTCTTC. The encoded protein is CRAGGSSYNEQFF.